This TCR beta chain was sequenced in a study of cytomegalovirus exposure and HLA in healthy donors. Germline CDR1 and CDR2: MGHRA and YSYEKL. CDR3 length: 14 residues. The V end lost 4 bases, the J end lost 3 bases, and 12 bases lay between the germline ends. Use of 60 Vbeta and 13 Jbeta primers characterized the PCR. TCRdb keeps only in-frame clones here, not all; method: immunoSEQ multiplex PCR. The sample holds some 150,000 clones; roughly 73% are singletons and the top ten take about 3.5%. Sequencing was done on a sample of PBMCs. The chain links TRBV4-1 to TRBJ1-1; no definite D call. The sequence came from a man aged 40-49 years in good health and CMV-seronegative. The CDR3 nucleotides read TGCGCCAGCAGCCTCCTGGAGGGAGACACTGAAGCTTTCTTT. This encodes CASSLLEGDTEAFF.